Following are 28 T cell receptor beta chains from one sample sequenced in a study of cytomegalovirus exposure and HLA in healthy donors. The PCR employed 60 Vbeta primers together with 13 Jbeta primers. Data came from immunoSEQ multiplex PCR; TCRdb stores just in-frame clones and leaves some out. The sample holds fewer than 150,000 clones, roughly 80% seen once. Sequencing used PBMCs. Receptor source: a woman aged 35 to 49 in good health and CMV-seropositive.

The chain couples TRBV6-6 to TRBJ2-2; TRBD2 agrees at 9 bases. With V trimmed by 6 bases and J by 6 bases, 11 bases remained unmatched. The CDR3 has 16 amino acids. Per the germline V gene, CDR1 is MNHNY and CDR2 is SVGAGI (reference sequence). Here the CDR3 DNA reads TGTGCCAGCAGCGACCGGGGACTAGCCTCCGCCGGGGAGCTGTTTTTT. As protein: CASSDRGLASAGELFF.

The gene calls are TRBV7-9 and TRBJ1-1, with D hard to call. In germline, CDR1 is SEHNR, CDR2 FQNEAQ (reference sequence). The CDR3 spans 11 residues. V lost 1 base, J lost 11 bases, and 8 bases lay in between. Written as DNA, the CDR3 is TGTGCCAGCAGCTTAGAAGTTCAGGCTTTCTTT. Protein: CASSLEVQAFF.

This chain uses TRBV5-1 with TRBJ1-2; 9 nucleotides match TRBD1. CDR3 size: 14 residues. Germline lookup yields CDR1 SGHRS and CDR2 YFSETQ. The ends lost 4 bases at V and 6 bases at J; junction bases unmatched: 7. As DNA, the CDR3 is TGCGCCAGCAGCCGCGGGACAGGGTCGGATGGCTACACCTTC. Translating it yields CASSRGTGSDGYTF. Full variable domain (outside the CDR3, taken from reference TRBV5-1 and TRBJ1-2): KAGVTQTPRYLIKTRGQQVTLSCSPISGHRSVSWYQQTPGQGLQFLFEYFSETQRNKGNFPGRFSGRQFSNSRSEMNVSTLELGDSALYLCASSRGTGSDGYTFGSGTRLTVV.

The rearrangement links TRBV5-4 to TRBJ2-7, with D perhaps TRBD1 (5 bases). CDR1 and CDR2 from the germline V gene are SGHNT and YYREEE (reference sequence). Trimming left V 9 bases short and J 0 bases short, with 16 bases between. This CDR3 contains 14 residues. The CDR3 DNA reads TGTGCCACCTCAAGGGGTTCGAGCTCCTACGAGCAGTACTTC. This sequence encodes CATSRGSSSYEQYF.

The chain has TRBV19 and TRBJ2-3; D may be TRBD2 (5 bases). V was clipped by 5 bases and J by 0 bases, with 9 bases between them. In germline, CDR1 is LNHDA, CDR2 SQIVND (reference sequence). The CDR3 contains 14 residues. The CDR3 loop is CASSPPGSTDTQYF. The DNA of the CDR3 is TGTGCCAGTAGTCCTCCGGGAAGCACAGATACGCAGTATTTT.

This clone was seen a single time. The rearrangement links TRBV7-9 to TRBJ2-7, with D possibly matching TRBD2 (6 bases). CDR1 SEHNR and CDR2 FQNEAQ come from the germline V gene (reference sequence). This CDR3 contains 13 residues. Trimming removed 4 bases from V and 7 bases from J, with 14 bases in between. The CDR3 DNA follows: TGTGCCAGCAGCTCCACCGGGGGAAGGGAGCAGTACTTC. Its protein product is CASSSTGGREQYF. The variable domain in full, completed from reference TRBV7-9 and TRBJ2-7, reads DTGVSQNPRHKITKRGQNVTFRCDPISEHNRLYWYRQTLGQGPEFLTYFQNEAQLEKSRLLSDRFSAERPKGSFSTLEIQRTEQGDSAMYLCASSSTGGREQYFGPGTRLTVT.

The gene calls are TRBV7-2 and TRBJ1-5, with D hard to call. The germline CDR1 and CDR2 sequences are SGHTA and FQGNSA. This CDR3 is 12 amino acids long. V was cut by 3 bases and J by 2 bases, with 2 bases left in between. CDR3 coding DNA: TGTGCCAGCAGCTTCGGCAATCAGCCCCAGCATTTT. As protein: CASSFGNQPQHF.

The CDR3 loop reads CASSSLFSGGETQYF. The DNA for the CDR3 is TGTGCCAGCAGTTCCCTCTTTAGCGGGGGGGAGACCCAGTACTTC. The chain uses TRBV6-5 and TRBJ2-5; 10 bases line up with TRBD2. Germline V gene sequence: CDR1 MNHEY, CDR2 SVGAGI. With V trimmed by 4 bases and J by 5 bases, 7 bases remained unmatched. There are 15 residues in the CDR3.

The chain links TRBV27 to TRBJ2-7, with D possibly TRBD2 on 5 matching bases. V lost 7 bases and J 1 base, leaving 8 bases between the germline ends. Per the germline V gene, CDR1 is MNHEY and CDR2 is SMNVEV (reference sequence). The CDR3 is 12 residues long. The CDR3 nucleotides read TGTGCCAGCATCGGGATGTCCTACGAGCAGTACTTC. Protein: CASIGMSYEQYF.

This clone was recorded once. The V gene is TRBV29-1, the J gene TRBJ2-7; D is perhaps TRBD2 (5 bases). This CDR3 comprises 12 residues. Germline-derived CDR1 and CDR2 are SQVTM and ANQGSEA. With 4 bases removed from V and 0 bases from J, the gap between germline ends came to 7 bases. The CDR3 nucleotides read TGCAGCGTTGCGGCGGGCTCCTACGAGCAGTACTTC. It is translated as CSVAAGSYEQYF.

The J gene is TRBJ1-5, the V gene TRBV10-3; TRBD1 might be the D (6 bases). Germline lookup yields CDR1 ENHRY and CDR2 SYGVKD. V was trimmed by 4 bases and J by 6 bases, leaving 13 bases between them. CDR3 size: 14 residues. Here the CDR3 DNA reads TGTGCCATCAGTGGGGGGCGCGATAGTCAGCCCCAGCATTTT. Its translation is CAISGGRDSQPQHF.

The rearrangement links TRBV4-1 to TRBJ1-6; D is possibly TRBD1 (5 bases). CDR3 length: 15 residues. Germline V gives CDR1 MGHRA, CDR2 YSYEKL. V gave up 0 bases and J gave up 8 bases, with 11 bases separating them. DNA of the CDR3: TGCGCCAGCAGCCAAGATCCAGGGCTCGATTCACCCCTCCACTTT. Encoded protein: CASSQDPGLDSPLHF.

This chain links TRBV29-1 with TRBJ2-1, with 9 bases matching TRBD2. The CDR3 runs to 14 residues. The germline CDR1 and CDR2 sequences are SQVTM and ANQGSEA. J was trimmed by 4 bases and V by 5 bases; bases with no gene match: 6. The CDR3 sequence: CSVLRLAGYNEQFF. The CDR3 nucleotides read TGCAGCGTTCTAAGGCTAGCGGGGTACAATGAGCAGTTCTTC.

The chain joins TRBV13 to TRBJ2-2, with 9 bases lining up with TRBD1. The CDR3 contains 16 residues. Germline trimming cut 5 bases from V and 4 bases from J; bases unmatched to any gene: 8. Germline CDR1 reads PRHDT; CDR2 reads FYEKMQ (reference sequence). DNA for the CDR3: TGTGCCAGCAGCCCAATACAGGGGGCGCGCACCGGGGAGCTGTTTTTT. It specifies CASSPIQGARTGELFF. Full variable domain (missing parts from reference TRBV13 and TRBJ2-2): AAGVIQSPRHLIKEKRETATLKCYPIPRHDTVYWYQQGPGQDPQFLISFYEKMQSDKGSIPDRFSAQQFSDYHSELNMSSLELGDSALYFCASSPIQGARTGELFFGEGSRLTVL.

This chain uses TRBV5-1 with TRBJ2-3, with a possible D match to TRBD1 (5 bases). Trimming stripped 0 bases from V and 5 bases from J, with 10 bases between. CDR1 is SGHRS and CDR2 is YFSETQ in the germline V gene. The CDR3 extends over 14 amino acids. CDR3 coding DNA: TGCGCCAGCAGCTTGGTCCCAGGGAAAGATACGCAGTATTTT. This gives the protein CASSLVPGKDTQYF.

The J gene is TRBJ2-6, the V gene TRBV5-1; TRBD1 matches 7 bases. The CDR3 loop spans 17 amino acids. V gave up 1 base and J gave up 1 base; unmatched junction bases: 5. The V gene's germline CDR1 is SGHRS and CDR2 YFSETQ. This CDR3 is CASSLTGVLSGANVLTF. The CDR3 nucleotides read TGCGCCAGCAGCTTGACAGGGGTTCTTTCTGGGGCCAACGTCCTGACTTTC.

About this clone: Germline is not matched at one junction end, which may reflect a read error. This chain links TRBV4-2 with TRBJ2-5, with 9 positions matching TRBD1. Germline CDR1 reads LGHNA; CDR2 reads YNFKEQ. The CDR3 is 14 amino acids. This CDR3 is CASSQNRGQGTQYF. The CDR3 DNA reads TGTGCCAGCAGCCAGAACAGGGGGCAAGGGACCCAGTACTTC.

The chain employs TRBV6-5 and TRBJ1-2; a weak D match, TRBD1 (6 bases). Germline lookup yields CDR1 MNHEY and CDR2 SVGAGI. The CDR3 runs to 13 residues. V was pared by 6 bases and J by 5 bases, with 13 bases between. The CDR3 DNA is TGTGCCAGCAGCCCCAGGGGTTATTATGGCTACACCTTC. It encodes CASSPRGYYGYTF.

The chain combines TRBV5-4 with TRBJ2-7, with unresolved D. V lost 0 bases, J lost 0 bases, and 7 bases lay in between. The CDR3 loop spans 14 amino acids. Germline V gene lookup returns CDR1 SGHNT and CDR2 YYREEE (reference sequence). CDR3 nucleotides: TGTGCCAGCAGCTTGGGCGGTCCCTCCTACGAGCAGTACTTC. This gives the protein CASSLGGPSYEQYF.

The chain uses TRBV13 and TRBJ2-3; 9 positions agree with TRBD2. Per the germline V gene, CDR1 is PRHDT and CDR2 is FYEKMQ (reference sequence). V lost 5 bases, J lost 0 bases, and 6 bases stayed unmatched. The CDR3 consists of 16 residues. Here the CDR3 reads CASSLGAGGSTDTQYF. For the CDR3, the DNA is TGTGCCAGCAGCCTTGGGGCGGGGGGGAGCACAGATACGCAGTATTTT. The full variable domain, completed using reference TRBV13 and TRBJ2-3, is AAGVIQSPRHLIKEKRETATLKCYPIPRHDTVYWYQQGPGQDPQFLISFYEKMQSDKGSIPDRFSAQQFSDYHSELNMSSLELGDSALYFCASSLGAGGSTDTQYFGPGTRLTVL.

This sequence joins TRBV10-3 and TRBJ2-2, with D maybe TRBD1 (5 bases). Germline V CDR1 and CDR2: ENHRY, SYGVKD. V was trimmed by 5 bases and J by 0 bases, leaving 7 bases between them. The CDR3 length is 14 residues. CDR3 nucleotide sequence: TGTGCCATCAGTACCAGGGCGAACACCGGGGAGCTGTTTTTT. Translated: CAISTRANTGELFF.

This chain connects TRBV7-8 to TRBJ2-3; 7 positions match TRBD1. The ends lost 0 bases at V and 2 bases at J; junction bases unmatched: 8. Germline CDR1 and CDR2: SGHVS and FQNEAQ. CDR3 length: 17 residues. CDR3 coding DNA: TGTGCCAGCAGCTTAGCCTCTTTGGGACAGTCCACAGATACGCAGTATTTT. It specifies CASSLASLGQSTDTQYF.

This chain links TRBV5-6 with TRBJ1-2; D is uncertain. CDR3 length: 14 residues. CDR1 and CDR2 (germline): SGHDT, YYEEEE. V was shortened by 2 bases and J by 0 bases, with 8 bases between the two germline ends. The CDR3: CASSLYTTNYGYTF. The CDR3 DNA follows: TGTGCCAGCAGCTTATACACAACTAACTATGGCTACACCTTC.

J is TRBJ1-5 and V is TRBV23-1; 7 nucleotides match TRBD1. TRBV23-1 belongs to the ORF category, with a function that is uncertain. Trimming at V came to 3 bases and at J to 4 bases, leaving 9 bases not matched to a gene. This CDR3 has 16 amino acids. The CDR3 nucleotides are TGCGCCAGCAGTCACCCCAGGGGGAAACGGAATCAGCCCCAGCATTTT. Amino acid sequence: CASSHPRGKRNQPQHF.

The gene calls are TRBV7-9 and TRBJ2-3; tentative D call: TRBD1 (6 bases). CDR3 size: 13 residues. The V end lost 5 bases, the J end lost 8 bases, and 14 bases lay between the germline ends. Germline V gene sequence: CDR1 SEHNR, CDR2 FQNEAQ (reference sequence). CDR3 sequence: CASSPRQEGTQYF. The CDR3 nucleotides read TGTGCCAGCAGCCCCCGACAGGAAGGTACGCAGTATTTT.

The chain combines TRBV11-2 with TRBJ1-1; weak D call: TRBD1 (6 bases). This CDR3 region has 12 residues. Trimming stripped 2 bases from V and 12 bases from J, with 13 bases between. The germline CDR1 and CDR2 sequences are SGHAT and FQNNGV. CDR3 bases: TGTGCCAGCAGCTTAACAGGGTTGGTGACTTTCTTT. Protein: CASSLTGLVTFF.

In this sample, this clone turned up a few times. This chain connects TRBV11-2 to TRBJ2-1, with TRBD2 matching 7 bases. CDR3 size: 16 residues. CDR1 and CDR2 from the germline V gene are SGHAT and FQNNGV. Losses at the gene ends were 4 bases for V and 3 bases for J; bases not matched to a gene: 9. CDR3 region: CASSSYTGLFYNEQFF. As DNA, the CDR3 is TGTGCCAGCAGCTCCTACACGGGACTATTCTACAATGAGCAGTTCTTC.

The chain joins TRBV5-4 to TRBJ2-6; 9 bases align to TRBD1. CDR3 size: 17 residues. Germline lookup yields CDR1 SGHNT and CDR2 YYREEE (reference sequence). V shed 6 bases, J shed 3 bases, and the junction held 10 bases outside the gene matches. The CDR3 here is CASNPDRGSGGANVLTF. As DNA, the CDR3 is TGTGCCAGCAACCCGGACAGGGGCTCTGGTGGGGCCAACGTCCTGACTTTC.